The next 29 T cell receptor beta chains were all read from a single sample in a study of T-cell memory formation after mild COVID-19. Via MiXCR, TCRdb re-called the 5' RACE reads, giving one row per CDR3 protein. The sample yields approximately 250,000 distinct CDR3 sequences, about a sixth seen once. Sequences were obtained from PBMCs or a T cell subset sorted from them (not recorded which). These receptors were obtained from a man aged 18 to 29 who had mild COVID-19 (a few samples of this study predate the infection). Cell type and time point are not known.

The V call is TRBV5-4, the J call TRBJ1-2; maybe TRBD1 (6 bases). Per the germline V gene, CDR1 is SGHNT and CDR2 is YYREEE (reference sequence). Trimming removed 4 bases at V and 7 bases at J, with 17 bases between. The CDR3 is made up of 14 amino acids. CDR3: CASSPGAVTSGYTF. In DNA form, the CDR3 reads TGTGCCAGCAGCCCAGGGGCGGTAACTAGTGGCTACACCTTC.

The chain uses TRBV10-3 and TRBJ2-3; perhaps TRBD1 as D (5 bases). V was shortened by 3 bases and J by 0 bases, with 7 bases between the two germline ends. CDR1 is ENHRY, CDR2 SYGVKD, per germline. The CDR3 loop spans 14 amino acids. The CDR3 is CAISEGHSTDTQYF. The CDR3, as DNA: TGTGCCATCAGTGAAGGACACAGCACAGATACGCAGTATTTT.

The J gene is TRBJ2-5, the V gene TRBV15; 8 bases map to TRBD1. This CDR3 region has 14 residues. Germline values: CDR1 LNHNV, CDR2 YYDKDF (reference sequence). The V gene end was trimmed by 0 bases and the J gene end by 4 bases; junction bases not matched to a gene: 1. In DNA form, the CDR3 reads TGTGCCACCAGCAGAGACAGGGGGCCAGAGACCCAGTACTTC. This sequence encodes CATSRDRGPETQYF. Together with reference TRBV15 and TRBJ2-5, the CDR3 gives the full variable domain: DAMVIQNPRYQVTQFGKPVTLSCSQTLNHNVMYWYQQKSSQAPKLLFHYYDKDFNNEADTPDNFQSRRPNTSFCFLDIRSPGLGDTAMYLCATSRDRGPETQYFGPGTRLLVL.

The chain has TRBV7-2 and TRBJ2-5, with D maybe TRBD1 (6 bases). Per the germline V gene, CDR1 is SGHTA and CDR2 is FQGNSA. The CDR3 covers 14 residues. V gave up 5 bases and J gave up 0 bases, with 10 bases separating them. In DNA form, the CDR3 reads TGTGCCAGCAGCCTAAGACAGGACCAAGAGACCCAGTACTTC. This sequence encodes CASSLRQDQETQYF.

This clonotype was seen repeatedly, ten times or more. The genes are TRBV7-9 and TRBJ1-5; the match to TRBD1 covers 9 bases. The germline V gene encodes CDR1 SEHNR and CDR2 FQNEAQ (reference sequence). Trimming cost V 5 bases and J 4 bases; bases outside gene matches: 0. There are 13 residues in the CDR3. The CDR3 DNA follows: TGTGCCAGCAGCGGGACAGGGAATCAGCCCCAGCATTTT. Residues: CASSGTGNQPQHF.

The gene calls are TRBV2 and TRBJ2-4; the D is unclear. Germline V gene sequence: CDR1 SNHLY, CDR2 FYNNEI. V shed 8 bases and J shed 8 bases, with 13 bases lying between them. The CDR3 runs 12 residues. The CDR3 region is CASWSPPDIQYF. In DNA, the CDR3 is TGTGCCAGCTGGAGCCCCCCCGACATTCAGTACTTC.

This clonotype came up a few times. The V and J genes are TRBV9 and TRBJ2-7; D could derive from TRBD1 or TRBD2 (5 bases each). Trimming stripped 4 bases from V and 3 bases from J, with 26 bases between. This CDR3 spans 18 amino acids. Germline CDR1 and CDR2: SGDLS and YYNGEE. The CDR3 bases are TGTGCCAGCAGCCCCCGTGATCACTTACTGGGGGACGGCTACGAGCAGTACTTC. This codes for CASSPRDHLLGDGYEQYF. Full variable domain (rest looked up from reference TRBV9 and TRBJ2-7): DSGVTQTPKHLITATGQRVTLRCSPRSGDLSVYWYQQSLDQGLQFLIQYYNGEERAKGNILERFSAQQFPDLHSELNLSSLELGDSALYFCASSPRDHLLGDGYEQYFGPGTRLTVT.

This sequence joins TRBV4-3 and TRBJ2-3; 14 nucleotides agree with TRBD2. CDR3 length: 15 amino acids. The trim removed 4 bases at V and 10 bases at J, leaving 7 bases unmatched. Per germline, CDR1 LGHNA and CDR2 YSLEER. The CDR3 spells CASSPTSGGGIAQYF. The CDR3 DNA sequence: TGCGCCAGCAGCCCGACTAGCGGGGGGGGTATTGCGCAGTATTTT.

This clonotype was seen only a few times. The rearrangement joins TRBV20-1 to TRBJ2-7; TRBD1 agrees at 9 bases. With 1 base clipped from V and 2 bases from J, the junction kept 9 bases outside the gene matches. Germline CDR1 and CDR2: DFQATT and SNEGSKA (reference sequence). The CDR3 runs 16 residues. The CDR3, as DNA: TGCAGTGCTAGAGTATTTGGGACAGGGATTCCCTACGAGCAGTACGTC. It yields the protein CSARVFGTGIPYEQYV.

The V gene is TRBV18, the J gene TRBJ2-5, with D maybe TRBD1 (6 bases). Trimming took 4 bases from V and 5 from J, leaving 17 bases between them. In germline, CDR1 is KGHSH, CDR2 LQKENI. CDR3 length equals 15 residues. CDR3 residues: CASSRGTGLGETQYF. CDR3 sequence (DNA): TGTGCCAGCTCACGCGGAACAGGGTTAGGCGAGACCCAGTACTTC.

This clonotype was seen more than once but under ten times. V gene TRBV15 combines with J gene TRBJ2-3; D is possibly TRBD2 (5 bases). Germline V CDR1 and CDR2: LNHNV, YYDKDF (reference sequence). The CDR3 spans 16 residues. The V end lost 3 bases, the J end lost 0 bases, and 13 bases lay between the germline ends. The CDR3 protein is CATSSGLGSSTDTQYF. For the CDR3, the DNA is TGTGCCACCAGCAGCGGATTGGGGAGTAGCACAGATACGCAGTATTTT.

The chain carries TRBV4-3 and TRBJ2-3; D remains unclear. CDR3 length: 15 amino acids. Germline V lookup: CDR1 LGHNA, CDR2 YSLEER. Trimming removed 0 bases from V and 0 bases from J, with 7 bases in between. The CDR3 is CASSQEGQSTDTQYF. The DNA of the CDR3 is TGCGCCAGCAGCCAAGAAGGGCAGAGCACAGATACGCAGTATTTT.

This clonotype was counted only a few times. The CDR3 DNA follows: TGTGCCAGCAGTTTCGGGATCGGAGCTTACGAGCAGTACGTC. Protein sequence: CASSFGIGAYEQYV. This sequence joins TRBV27 and TRBJ2-7; possibly TRBD2 for D (5 bases). V dropped 3 bases and J dropped 4 bases, with 13 bases sitting between them. Germline V CDR1 and CDR2: MNHEY, SMNVEV (reference sequence). CDR3 length: 14 residues.

V is TRBV6-2 or TRBV6-3 and J is TRBJ1-1; 8 nucleotides align to TRBD1. J was trimmed by 2 bases and V by 6 bases; bases with no gene match: 5. The germline V gene has CDR1 MNHEY and CDR2 SVGEGT. The CDR3 contains 14 residues. CDR3 sequence (DNA): TGTGCCAGCAGGATTGGACAGGGAAACACTGAAGCTTTCTTT. This translates into CASRIGQGNTEAFF.

This clonotype was detected only a few times. The chain uses TRBV29-1 and TRBJ2-6, with D possibly being TRBD1 (6 bases). The germline V gene has CDR1 SQVTM and CDR2 ANQGSEA. V was shortened by 5 bases and J by 2 bases, with 13 bases between the two germline ends. The CDR3 sequence is 15 residues long. CDR3 DNA sequence: TGCAGCGTTATTTTAACAGGGACTGGGGCCAACGTCCTGACTTTC. It is translated as CSVILTGTGANVLTF.

This clonotype was detected only a few times. The gene calls are TRBV11-2 and TRBJ2-2; D gene unclear. V was shortened by 2 bases and J by 5 bases, with 6 bases between the two germline ends. The CDR3 has 13 amino acids. Germline lookup yields CDR1 SGHAT and CDR2 FQNNGV. The CDR3: CASSLMGTGELFF. The CDR3 DNA reads as TGTGCCAGCAGCTTAATGGGGACCGGGGAGCTGTTTTTT.

The chain uses TRBV12-3 or TRBV12-4 and TRBJ1-4, with D possibly matching TRBD1 (6 bases). V lost 3 bases and J lost 15, with 17 bases in between. The CDR3 consists of 13 residues. CDR3 nucleotides: TGTGCCAGCAGTTTGTATCCGGGAGAGGGGGTGTTTTTT. Amino acids: CASSLYPGEGVFF.

This clonotype has only a few counts. CDR3 nucleotides: TGTGCCAGCAGGTACACGCAGGGATTCCTTGAAGCTTTCTTT. Amino acids: CASRYTQGFLEAFF. V usage is TRBV2 and J usage is TRBJ1-1, with D possibly TRBD1 on 5 matching bases. The germline V gene encodes CDR1 SNHLY and CDR2 FYNNEI. The CDR3 contains 14 residues. Between the trimmed V and J ends, which lost 6 bases and 7 bases, there was a span of 18 bases. Supplemented by reference TRBV2 and TRBJ1-1, the full variable domain reads EPEVTQTPSHQVTQMGQEVILRCVPISNHLYFYWYRQILGQKVEFLVSFYNNEISEKSEIFDDQFSVERPDGSNFTLKIRSTKLEDSAMYFCASRYTQGFLEAFFGQGTRLTVV.

This clonotype has just a few counts. The CDR3 region has the DNA TGTGCCAGCAGCTTTGGACAGCACACAGATACGCAGTATTTT. This sequence encodes CASSFGQHTDTQYF. This chain uses TRBV7-3 with TRBJ2-3, with D maybe TRBD1 (6 bases). Germline assignment: CDR1 SGHTA and CDR2 FQGTGA. The CDR3 has 14 residues. The V gene lost 3 bases and the J gene lost 2 bases, with 9 bases spanning the gap.

The rearrangement uses TRBV12-3 or TRBV12-4 and TRBJ2-5; tentative D call: TRBD1 (6 bases). This CDR3 is 13 amino acids long. The V end lost 3 bases, the J end lost 5 bases, and 10 bases lay between the germline ends. The CDR3 loop reads CASSFWGPETQYF. The CDR3 DNA reads as TGTGCCAGCAGTTTTTGGGGGCCTGAGACCCAGTACTTC.

The chain's CDR3 is CASSLRAGGPSDEQFF. The CDR3 region has the DNA TGTGCCAGCAGCTTAAGAGCGGGGGGGCCGTCGGATGAGCAGTTCTTC. The chain combines TRBV7-3 with TRBJ2-1, with 10 bases matching TRBD2. CDR3 length: 16 amino acids. With V trimmed by 1 base and J by 8 bases, 8 bases remained unmatched. Germline-derived CDR1 and CDR2 are SGHTA and FQGTGA.

There are many counts of this clonotype. The chain recombines TRBV12-3 or TRBV12-4 with TRBJ1-2; D is unclear. Trimming removed 5 bases at V and 4 bases at J, with 11 bases between. The CDR3 consists of 13 residues. CDR3: CASSSGLAYGYTF. For the CDR3, the DNA is TGTGCCAGCAGTAGCGGTCTTGCCTATGGCTACACCTTC.

In its sample, this clonotype was seen a few times. V is TRBV4-1 and J is TRBJ1-1, with D perhaps TRBD1 (6 bases). Germline CDR1 is MGHRA and CDR2 is YSYEKL. V shed 5 bases and J shed 4 bases, with 14 bases lying between them. This CDR3 region has 14 residues. The CDR3 DNA reads TGCGCCAGCAGCGGACCGCTCAGGGGCACTGAAGCTTTCTTT. This encodes CASSGPLRGTEAFF.

The chain combines TRBV6-5 with TRBJ2-7; TRBD1 matches 7 bases. CDR3 length equals 12 residues. Germline V gene sequence: CDR1 MNHEY, CDR2 SVGAGI. After removal of 6 bases from V and 5 bases from J, the junction contained 4 bases not matched to a gene. CDR3 sequence: CASRVTGDEQYF. The DNA for the CDR3 is TGTGCCAGCAGGGTAACAGGGGACGAGCAGTACTTC.

CDR3 nucleotide sequence: TGTGCCAGCAGCGCCGGGGTCGCAGGGTACAATGAGCAGTTCTTC. As protein: CASSAGVAGYNEQFF. This chain links TRBV7-2 with TRBJ2-1; possibly TRBD1 or TRBD2 for D (5 bases each). Germline V lookup: CDR1 SGHTA, CDR2 FQGNSA. CDR3 length: 15 amino acids. V was clipped by 5 bases and J by 4 bases, with 15 bases between them.

In this sample, this clonotype turned up a few times. The V gene is TRBV5-4, the J gene TRBJ2-1, with 10 bases lining up with TRBD2. There are 17 residues in the CDR3. CDR1 SGHNT and CDR2 YYREEE come from the germline V gene (reference sequence). The trim removed 4 bases at V and 1 base at J, leaving 8 bases unmatched. The DNA of the CDR3 is TGTGCCAGCAGCACCCTTAGCGGGGGGCCATCCTACAATGAGCAGTTCTTC. This encodes CASSTLSGGPSYNEQFF.

The gene calls are TRBV12-3 or TRBV12-4 and TRBJ2-1; 13 nucleotides agree with TRBD2. This CDR3 comprises 14 residues. J lost 9 bases, V lost 6 bases, and 5 bases had no gene match. The CDR3 is CASSVTSGGAEQFF. CDR3 DNA: TGTGCCAGCAGCGTTACTAGCGGGGGGGCTGAGCAGTTCTTC.

This chain uses TRBV4-1 with TRBJ2-1; TRBD2 agrees at 9 bases. The germline gives CDR1 MGHRA, CDR2 YSYEKL. Trimming took 2 bases from V and 3 from J; bases not matched to a gene: 8. The CDR3 contains 17 residues. As DNA, the CDR3 is TGCGCCAGCAGCCAATCCTACGCGGGGGGGAACTACAATGAGCAGTTCTTC. Protein: CASSQSYAGGNYNEQFF.

This clonotype occurred a few times. The chain is built from TRBV7-3 and TRBJ2-2; 8 nucleotides line up with TRBD1. The CDR3 loop spans 15 amino acids. V shed 5 bases and J 5 bases; nucleotides not matched to a gene: 7. The germline CDR1 and CDR2 sequences are SGHTA and FQGTGA. The CDR3 DNA follows: TGTGCCAGCAGCGTCGGGGGACAGGCAACCGGGGAGCTGTTTTTT. Its translation: CASSVGGQATGELFF.